The T cell receptor beta chain described here comes from a study of T-cell memory formation after mild COVID-19. Study background: Most TCR clusters belonged to a single donor. Findings and caveats of the study: Whether second-wave clones peaking at day 37 were SARS-CoV-2 specific went unconfirmed. Contracting CD4+ clones sat mainly in CM and EM; CD8+ in EMRA.

V lost 2 bases and J 7 bases, leaving 9 bases between the germline ends. The germline V gene encodes CDR1 SGHTA and CDR2 FQGTGA. The CDR3 consists of 14 residues. TCRdb re-analysed the 5' RACE reads in MiXCR, keeping a single row per CDR3 protein. The sample carries hundreds of thousands of distinct CDR3 sequences, 20% recorded once. This clonotype has only a few counts. No antigen is known for it. The chain couples TRBV7-3 to TRBJ1-6; unclear D gene. The sequence derives from an adult woman who had mild COVID-19 (a few samples of this study predate the infection). Cell type and time point are not known. Sequencing was carried out using PBMCs or a T cell subset sorted from them (not recorded which). In DNA form, the CDR3 reads TGTGCCAGCAGCTTAGTATCAGCGAATTCACCCCTCCACTTT. Protein: CASSLVSANSPLHF.